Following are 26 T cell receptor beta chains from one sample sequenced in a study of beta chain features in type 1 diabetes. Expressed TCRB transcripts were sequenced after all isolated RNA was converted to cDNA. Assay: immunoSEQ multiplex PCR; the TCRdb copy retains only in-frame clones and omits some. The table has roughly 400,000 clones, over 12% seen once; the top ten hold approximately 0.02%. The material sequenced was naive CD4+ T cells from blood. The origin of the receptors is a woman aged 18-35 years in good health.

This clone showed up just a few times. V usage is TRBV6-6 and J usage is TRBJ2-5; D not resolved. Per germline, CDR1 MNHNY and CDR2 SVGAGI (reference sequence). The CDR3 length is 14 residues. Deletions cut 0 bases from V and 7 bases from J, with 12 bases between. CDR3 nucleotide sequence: TGTGCCAGCAGTTACTCGGAGTTATTAGGGACCCAGTACTTC. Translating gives CASSYSELLGTQYF.

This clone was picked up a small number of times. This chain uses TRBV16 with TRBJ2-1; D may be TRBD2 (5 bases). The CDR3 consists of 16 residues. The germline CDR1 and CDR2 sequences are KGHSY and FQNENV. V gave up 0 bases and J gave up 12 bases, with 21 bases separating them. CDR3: CASSQSRALTTVGQFF. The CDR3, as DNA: TGTGCCAGCAGCCAATCGAGGGCCCTTACCACGGTCGGGCAGTTCTTC.

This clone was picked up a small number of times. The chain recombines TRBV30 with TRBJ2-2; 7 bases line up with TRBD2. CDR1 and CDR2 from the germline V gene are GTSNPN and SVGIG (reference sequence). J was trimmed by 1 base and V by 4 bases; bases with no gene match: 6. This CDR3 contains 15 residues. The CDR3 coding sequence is TGTGCCTGGACTGGGTCTAGCGGGAACACCGGGGAGCTGTTTTTT. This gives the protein CAWTGSSGNTGELFF.

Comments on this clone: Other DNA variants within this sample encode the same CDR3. In DNA, the CDR3 is TGCAGCGTTGAAGGGACTAGCGGGAGCTACGAGCAGTACTTC. It codes for CSVEGTSGSYEQYF. This chain connects TRBV29-1 to TRBJ2-7; 13 bases fit TRBD2. The junction had 0 bases not matched to a gene; V was cut back by 1 base and J by 3 bases. The CDR3 consists of 14 residues. Germline V gene lookup returns CDR1 SQVTM and CDR2 ANQGSEA.

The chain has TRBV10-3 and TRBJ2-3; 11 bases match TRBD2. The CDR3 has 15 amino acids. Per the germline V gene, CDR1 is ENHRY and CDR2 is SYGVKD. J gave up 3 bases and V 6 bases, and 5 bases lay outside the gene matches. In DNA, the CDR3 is TGTGCCATCAGCGCTCTAGCGGGAGGTACAGATACGCAGTATTTT. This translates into CAISALAGGTDTQYF.

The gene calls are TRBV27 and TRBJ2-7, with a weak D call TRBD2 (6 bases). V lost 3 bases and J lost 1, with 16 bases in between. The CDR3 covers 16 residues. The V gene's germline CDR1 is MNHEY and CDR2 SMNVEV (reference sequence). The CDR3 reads CASSLLGQAGSYEQYF. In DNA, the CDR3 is TGTGCCAGCAGTTTGCTCGGGCAGGCGGGGTCCTACGAGCAGTACTTC.

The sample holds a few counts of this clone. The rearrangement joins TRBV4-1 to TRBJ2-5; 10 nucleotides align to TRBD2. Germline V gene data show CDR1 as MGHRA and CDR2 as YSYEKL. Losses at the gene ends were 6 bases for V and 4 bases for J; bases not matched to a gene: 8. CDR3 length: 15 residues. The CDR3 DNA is TGCGCCAGCAGAGAGCGGGAGGGGCAAGTAGAGACCCAGTACTTC. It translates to CASREREGQVETQYF.

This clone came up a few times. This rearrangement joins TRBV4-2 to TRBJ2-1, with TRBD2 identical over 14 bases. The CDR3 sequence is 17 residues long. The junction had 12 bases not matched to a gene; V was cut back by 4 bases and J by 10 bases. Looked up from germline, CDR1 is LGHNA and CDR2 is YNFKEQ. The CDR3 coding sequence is TGTGCCAGCAGCCCGAGCGGACTAGCGGGAGGTCGAGGAGAGCAGTTCTTC. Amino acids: CASSPSGLAGGRGEQFF.

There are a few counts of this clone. DNA of the CDR3: TGCGCCAGCCGGTCAGCGGATGAGCAGTTCTTC. This codes for CASRSADEQFF. This chain uses TRBV5-1 with TRBJ2-1; TRBD2 might be the D (5 bases). The CDR3 is 11 residues long. Deletions cut 7 bases from V and 8 bases from J, with 10 bases between. CDR1 is SGHRS and CDR2 is YFSETQ in the germline V gene.

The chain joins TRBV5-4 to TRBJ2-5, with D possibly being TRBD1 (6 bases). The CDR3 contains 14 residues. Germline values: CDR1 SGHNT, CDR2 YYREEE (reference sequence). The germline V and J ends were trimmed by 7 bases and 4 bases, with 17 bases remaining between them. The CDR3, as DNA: TGTGCCAGCGGCCGGGACGAGGGGGTAGAGACCCAGTACTTC. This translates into CASGRDEGVETQYF.

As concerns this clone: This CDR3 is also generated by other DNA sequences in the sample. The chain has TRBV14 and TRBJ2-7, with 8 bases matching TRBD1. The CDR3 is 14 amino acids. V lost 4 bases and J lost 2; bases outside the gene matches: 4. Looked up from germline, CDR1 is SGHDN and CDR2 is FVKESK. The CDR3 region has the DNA TGTGCCAGCAGCCCCGGGACAGGCGCCTACGAGCAGTACTTC. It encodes CASSPGTGAYEQYF.

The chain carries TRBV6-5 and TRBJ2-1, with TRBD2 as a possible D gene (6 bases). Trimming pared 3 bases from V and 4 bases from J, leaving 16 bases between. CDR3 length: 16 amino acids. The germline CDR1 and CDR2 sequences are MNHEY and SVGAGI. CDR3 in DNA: TGTGCCAGCAGTTATCGAGCGGCTAGCGTTTACAATGAGCAGTTCTTC. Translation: CASSYRAASVYNEQFF.

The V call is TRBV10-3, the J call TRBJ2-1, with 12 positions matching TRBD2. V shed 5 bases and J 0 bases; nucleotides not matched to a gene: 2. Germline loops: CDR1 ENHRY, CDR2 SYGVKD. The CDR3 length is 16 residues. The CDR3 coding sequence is TGTGCCATCAGTTTGGGACTAGCGGGCTCCTACAATGAGCAGTTCTTC. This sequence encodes CAISLGLAGSYNEQFF.

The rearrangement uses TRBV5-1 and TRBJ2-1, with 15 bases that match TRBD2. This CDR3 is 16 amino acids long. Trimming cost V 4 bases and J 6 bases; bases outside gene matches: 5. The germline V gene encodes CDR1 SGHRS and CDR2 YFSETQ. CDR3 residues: CASSTRTSGRANEQFF. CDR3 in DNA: TGCGCCAGCAGCACCCGGACTAGCGGGAGGGCCAATGAGCAGTTCTTC. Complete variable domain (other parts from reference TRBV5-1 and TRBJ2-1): KAGVTQTPRYLIKTRGQQVTLSCSPISGHRSVSWYQQTPGQGLQFLFEYFSETQRNKGNFPGRFSGRQFSNSRSEMNVSTLELGDSALYLCASSTRTSGRANEQFFGPGTRLTVL.

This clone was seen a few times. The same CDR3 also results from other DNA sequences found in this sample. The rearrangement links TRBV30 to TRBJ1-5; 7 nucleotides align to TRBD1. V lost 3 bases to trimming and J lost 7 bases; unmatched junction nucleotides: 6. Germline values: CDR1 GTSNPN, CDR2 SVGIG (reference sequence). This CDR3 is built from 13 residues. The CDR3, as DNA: TGTGCCTGGAGCAGACAGGGTGGCCAGCCCCAGCATTTT. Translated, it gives CAWSRQGGQPQHF.

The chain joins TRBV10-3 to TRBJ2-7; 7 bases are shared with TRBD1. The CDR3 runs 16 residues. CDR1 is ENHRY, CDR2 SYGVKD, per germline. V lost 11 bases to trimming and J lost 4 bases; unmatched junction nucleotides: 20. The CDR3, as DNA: TGTGCCGCATCACCCACCTCTTTGGGACAGACTTACGAGCAGTACTTC. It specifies CAASPTSLGQTYEQYF.

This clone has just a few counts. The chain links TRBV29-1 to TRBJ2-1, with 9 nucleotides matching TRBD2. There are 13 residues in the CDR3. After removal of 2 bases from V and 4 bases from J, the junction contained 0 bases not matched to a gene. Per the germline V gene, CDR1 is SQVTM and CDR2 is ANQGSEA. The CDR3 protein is CSVELAGYNEQFF. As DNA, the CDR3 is TGCAGCGTTGAACTAGCGGGATACAATGAGCAGTTCTTC.

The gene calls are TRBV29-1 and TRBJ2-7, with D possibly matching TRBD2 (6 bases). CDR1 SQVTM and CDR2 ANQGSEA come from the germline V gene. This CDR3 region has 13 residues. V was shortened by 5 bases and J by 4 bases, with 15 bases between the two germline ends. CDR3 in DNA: TGCAGCGTTATCCTAGGGCGGGATTACGAGCAGTACTTC. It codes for CSVILGRDYEQYF.

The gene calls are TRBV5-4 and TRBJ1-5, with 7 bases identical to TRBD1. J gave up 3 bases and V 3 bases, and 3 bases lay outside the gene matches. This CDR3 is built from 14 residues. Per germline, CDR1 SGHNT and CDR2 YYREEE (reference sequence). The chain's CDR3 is CASSSQGVNQPQHF. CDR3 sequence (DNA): TGTGCCAGCAGCTCCCAGGGGGTCAATCAGCCCCAGCATTTT.

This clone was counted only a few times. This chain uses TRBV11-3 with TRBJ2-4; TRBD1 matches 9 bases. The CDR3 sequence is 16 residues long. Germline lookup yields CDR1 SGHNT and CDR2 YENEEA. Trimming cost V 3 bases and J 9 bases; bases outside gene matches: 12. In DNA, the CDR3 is TGTGCCAGCAGCTTCTCTTCTCCGGGACAGGGAGGCATTCAGTACTTC. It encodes CASSFSSPGQGGIQYF.

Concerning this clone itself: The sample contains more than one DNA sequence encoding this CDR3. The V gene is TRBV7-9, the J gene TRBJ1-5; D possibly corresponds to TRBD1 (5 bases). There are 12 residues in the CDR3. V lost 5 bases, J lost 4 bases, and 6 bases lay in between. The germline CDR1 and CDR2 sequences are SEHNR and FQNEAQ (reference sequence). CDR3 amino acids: CASSRGNQPQHF. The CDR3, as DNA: TGTGCCAGCAGCCGGGGGAATCAGCCCCAGCATTTT.

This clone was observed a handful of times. CDR3 coding DNA: TGTGCCAGCAGCGTAGAACCACTAGCGGCAGATACGCAGTATTTT. Residues: CASSVEPLAADTQYF. The chain combines TRBV9 with TRBJ2-3; 8 bases agree with TRBD2. The CDR3 sequence is 15 residues long. Germline CDR1 is SGDLS and CDR2 is YYNGEE. V was pared by 0 bases and J by 4 bases, with 4 bases of the junction left unmatched.

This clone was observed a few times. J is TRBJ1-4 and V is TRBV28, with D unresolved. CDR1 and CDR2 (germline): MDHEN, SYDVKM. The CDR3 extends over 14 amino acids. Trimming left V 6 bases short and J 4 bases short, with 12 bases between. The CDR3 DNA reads TGTGCCAGCAGCTCCGGGTTCCTTAATGAAAAACTGTTTTTT. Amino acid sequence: CASSSGFLNEKLFF.

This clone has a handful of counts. The CDR3 sequence is CASSGATEAFF. The CDR3 coding sequence is TGTGCCAGCAGCGGGGCGACTGAAGCTTTCTTT. The gene calls are TRBV7-2 and TRBJ1-1, with D maybe TRBD1 (5 bases). Looked up from germline, CDR1 is SGHTA and CDR2 is FQGNSA. V was pared by 5 bases and J by 5 bases, with 6 bases between. This CDR3 is 11 amino acids long.

DNA of the CDR3: TGTGCCAGCAGCATTAGGGGGACACGGACCCCCAATCAGCCCCAGCATTTT. This sequence encodes CASSIRGTRTPNQPQHF. The J gene is TRBJ1-5, the V gene TRBV28; D perhaps matches TRBD1 (6 bases). Germline V lookup: CDR1 MDHEN, CDR2 SYDVKM. The V end was cut by 6 bases, the J end by 3 bases, with 21 bases between. The CDR3 totals 17 residues.

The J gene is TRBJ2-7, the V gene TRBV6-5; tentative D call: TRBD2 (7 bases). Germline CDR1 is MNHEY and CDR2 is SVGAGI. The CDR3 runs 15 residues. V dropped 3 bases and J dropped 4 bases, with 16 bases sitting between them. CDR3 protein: CASSYRRGGVYEQYF. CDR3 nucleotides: TGTGCCAGCAGTTATCGAAGGGGGGGTGTTTACGAGCAGTACTTC.